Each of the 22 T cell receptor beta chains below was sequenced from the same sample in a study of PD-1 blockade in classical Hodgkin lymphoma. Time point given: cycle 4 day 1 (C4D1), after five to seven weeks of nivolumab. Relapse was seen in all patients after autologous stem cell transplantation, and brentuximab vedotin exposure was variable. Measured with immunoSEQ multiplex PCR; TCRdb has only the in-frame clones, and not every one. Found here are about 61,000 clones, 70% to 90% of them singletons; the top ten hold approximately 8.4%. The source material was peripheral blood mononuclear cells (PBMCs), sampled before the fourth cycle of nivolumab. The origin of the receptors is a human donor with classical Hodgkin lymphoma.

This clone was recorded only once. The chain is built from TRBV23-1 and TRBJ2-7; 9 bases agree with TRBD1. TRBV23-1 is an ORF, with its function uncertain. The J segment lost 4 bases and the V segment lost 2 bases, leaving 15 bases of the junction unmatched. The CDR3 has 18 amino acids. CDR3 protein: CASSQKFKTGGRVYEQYF. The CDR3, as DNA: TGCGCCAGCAGTCAAAAATTTAAAACAGGGGGCAGGGTATACGAGCAGTACTTC.

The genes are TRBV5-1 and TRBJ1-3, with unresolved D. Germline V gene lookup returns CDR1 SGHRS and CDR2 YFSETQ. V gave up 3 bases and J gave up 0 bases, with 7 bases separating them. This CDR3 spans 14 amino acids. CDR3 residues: CASSSSLSGNTIYF. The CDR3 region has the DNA TGCGCCAGCAGCTCCTCCCTCTCTGGAAACACCATATATTTT.

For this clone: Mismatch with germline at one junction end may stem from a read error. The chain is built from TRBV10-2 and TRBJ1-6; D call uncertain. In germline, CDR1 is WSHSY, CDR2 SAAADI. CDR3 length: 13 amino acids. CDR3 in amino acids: CASGTAYNSPLHF. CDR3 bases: TGCGCCAGCGGCACAGCCTACAATTCACCCCTCCACTTT.

CDR3 bases: TGTGCCAGCACCGCCCGGACCTTCGATGGCTACACCTTC. Translating it yields CASTARTFDGYTF. The V call is TRBV6-5, the J call TRBJ1-2; D is ambiguous. The germline V gene encodes CDR1 MNHEY and CDR2 SVGAGI. Between the trimmed V and J ends, which lost 7 bases and 6 bases, there was a span of 15 bases. The CDR3 runs 13 residues.

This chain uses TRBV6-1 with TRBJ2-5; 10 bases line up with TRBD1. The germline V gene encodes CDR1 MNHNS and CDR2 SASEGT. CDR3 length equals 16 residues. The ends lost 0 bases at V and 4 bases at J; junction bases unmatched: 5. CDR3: CASSEAPGQGSETQYF. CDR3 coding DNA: TGTGCCAGCAGTGAAGCGCCGGGACAGGGGTCAGAGACCCAGTACTTC.

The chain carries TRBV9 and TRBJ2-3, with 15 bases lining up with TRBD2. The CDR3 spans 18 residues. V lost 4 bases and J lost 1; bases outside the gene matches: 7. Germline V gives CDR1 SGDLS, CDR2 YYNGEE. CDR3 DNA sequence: TGTGCCAGCAGCTTGGGACTAGCGGGGGGAAGGGGCACAGATACGCAGTATTTT. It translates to CASSLGLAGGRGTDTQYF. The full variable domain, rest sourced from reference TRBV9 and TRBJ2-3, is DSGVTQTPKHLITATGQRVTLRCSPRSGDLSVYWYQQSLDQGLQFLIQYYNGEERAKGNILERFSAQQFPDLHSELNLSSLELGDSALYFCASSLGLAGGRGTDTQYFGPGTRLTVL.

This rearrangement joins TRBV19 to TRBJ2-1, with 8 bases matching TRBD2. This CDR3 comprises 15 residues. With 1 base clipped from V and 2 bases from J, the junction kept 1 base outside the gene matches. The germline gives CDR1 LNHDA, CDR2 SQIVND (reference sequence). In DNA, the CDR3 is TGTGCCAGTAGTATAGCGGGGGGGCCCTACAATGAGCAGTTCTTC. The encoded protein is CASSIAGGPYNEQFF.

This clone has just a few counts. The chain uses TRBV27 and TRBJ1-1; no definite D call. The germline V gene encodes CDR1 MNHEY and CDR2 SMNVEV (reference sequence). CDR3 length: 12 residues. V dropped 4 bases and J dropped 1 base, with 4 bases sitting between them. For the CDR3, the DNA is TGTGCCAGCAGTTCTGGGAACACTGAAGCTTTCTTT. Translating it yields CASSSGNTEAFF.

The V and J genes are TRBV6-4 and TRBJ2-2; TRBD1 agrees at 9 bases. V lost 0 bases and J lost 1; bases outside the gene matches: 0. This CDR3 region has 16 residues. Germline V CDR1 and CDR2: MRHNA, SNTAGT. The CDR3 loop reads CASSDSGQGNTGELFF. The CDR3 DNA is TGTGCCAGCAGTGACTCGGGACAGGGGAACACCGGGGAGCTGTTTTTT.

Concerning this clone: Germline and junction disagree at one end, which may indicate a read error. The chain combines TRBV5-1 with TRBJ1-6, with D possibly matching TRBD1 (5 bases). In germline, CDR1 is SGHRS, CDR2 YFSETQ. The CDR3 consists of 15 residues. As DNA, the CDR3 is TGCGCCAGCAACTTGGAATGGGGGATGAATTCACCCCTCCACTTT. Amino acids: CASNLEWGMNSPLHF.

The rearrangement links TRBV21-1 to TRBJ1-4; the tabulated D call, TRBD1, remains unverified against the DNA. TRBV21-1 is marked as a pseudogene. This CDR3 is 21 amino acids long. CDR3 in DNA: TGTGCCAGCAGCAAAAGGCCCAAGGGGACAGAGAACTTTGCAACTAATGAAAAACTGTTTTTT. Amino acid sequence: CASSKRPKGTENFATNEKLFF.

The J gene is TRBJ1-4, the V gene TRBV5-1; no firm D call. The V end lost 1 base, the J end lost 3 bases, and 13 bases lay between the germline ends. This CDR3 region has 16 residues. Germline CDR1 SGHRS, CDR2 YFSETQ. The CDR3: CASSLIARGANEKLFF. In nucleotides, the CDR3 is TGCGCCAGCAGCTTGATCGCCCGGGGAGCTAATGAAAAACTGTTTTTT.

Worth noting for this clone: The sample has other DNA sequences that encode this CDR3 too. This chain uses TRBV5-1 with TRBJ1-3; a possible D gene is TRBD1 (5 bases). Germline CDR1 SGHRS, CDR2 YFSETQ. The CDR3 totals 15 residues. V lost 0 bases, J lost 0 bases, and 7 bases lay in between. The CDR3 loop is CASSLGGSSGNTIYF. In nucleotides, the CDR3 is TGCGCCAGCAGCTTGGGGGGGAGCTCTGGAAACACCATATATTTT.

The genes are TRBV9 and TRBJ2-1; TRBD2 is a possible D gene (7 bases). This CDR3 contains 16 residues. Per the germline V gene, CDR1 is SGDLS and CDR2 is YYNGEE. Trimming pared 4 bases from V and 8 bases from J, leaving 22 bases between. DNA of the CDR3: TGTGCCAGCAGCCCGAGGGGGGGACCGTCCCAGGATGAGCAGTTCTTC. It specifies CASSPRGGPSQDEQFF.

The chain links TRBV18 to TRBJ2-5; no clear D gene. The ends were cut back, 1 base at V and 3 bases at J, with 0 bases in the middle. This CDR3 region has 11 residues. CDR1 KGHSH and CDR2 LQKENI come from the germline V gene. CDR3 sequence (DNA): TGTGCCAGCTCACCACAAGAGACCCAGTACTTC. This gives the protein CASSPQETQYF.

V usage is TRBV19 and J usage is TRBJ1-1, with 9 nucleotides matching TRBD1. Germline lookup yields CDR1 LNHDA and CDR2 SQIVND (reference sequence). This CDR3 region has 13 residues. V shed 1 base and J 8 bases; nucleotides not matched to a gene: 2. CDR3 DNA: TGTGCCAGTAGTATAGCGACAGGGGGGGAAGCTTTCTTT. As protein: CASSIATGGEAFF.

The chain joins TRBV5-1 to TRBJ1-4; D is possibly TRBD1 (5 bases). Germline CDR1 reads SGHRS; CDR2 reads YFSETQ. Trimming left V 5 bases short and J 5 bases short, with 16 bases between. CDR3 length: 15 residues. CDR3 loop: CASRNTGTDNEKLFF. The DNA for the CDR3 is TGCGCCAGCAGGAACACCGGGACTGACAATGAAAAACTGTTTTTT. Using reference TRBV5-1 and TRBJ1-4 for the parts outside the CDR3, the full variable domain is KAGVTQTPRYLIKTRGQQVTLSCSPISGHRSVSWYQQTPGQGLQFLFEYFSETQRNKGNFPGRFSGRQFSNSRSEMNVSTLELGDSALYLCASRNTGTDNEKLFFGSGTQLSVL.

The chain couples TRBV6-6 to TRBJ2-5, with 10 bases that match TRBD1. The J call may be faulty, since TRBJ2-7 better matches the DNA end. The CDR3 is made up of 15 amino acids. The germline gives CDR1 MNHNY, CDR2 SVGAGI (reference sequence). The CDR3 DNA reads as TGTGCCAGCAGCCACGGGAGGGACAGGGGCGGCGAGCAGTACTTC. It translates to CASSHGRDRGGEQYF.

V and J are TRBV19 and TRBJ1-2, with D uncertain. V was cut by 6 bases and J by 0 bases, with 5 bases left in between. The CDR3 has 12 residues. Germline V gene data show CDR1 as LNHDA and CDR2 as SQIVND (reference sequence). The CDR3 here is CASRPANYGYTF. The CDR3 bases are TGTGCCAGTAGACCAGCTAACTATGGCTACACCTTC.

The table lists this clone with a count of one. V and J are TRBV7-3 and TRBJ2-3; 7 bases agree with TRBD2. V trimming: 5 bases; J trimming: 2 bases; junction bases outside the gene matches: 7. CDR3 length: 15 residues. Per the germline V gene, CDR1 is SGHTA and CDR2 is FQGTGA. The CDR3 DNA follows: TGTGCCAGCAGCCCTGTGGGGGGGACCACAGATACGCAGTATTTT. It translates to CASSPVGGTTDTQYF. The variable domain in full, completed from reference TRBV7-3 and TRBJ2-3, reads GAGVSQTPSNKVTEKGKYVELRCDPISGHTALYWYRQSLGQGPEFLIYFQGTGAADDSGLPNDRFFAVRPEGSVSTLKIQRTERGDSAVYLCASSPVGGTTDTQYFGPGTRLTVL.

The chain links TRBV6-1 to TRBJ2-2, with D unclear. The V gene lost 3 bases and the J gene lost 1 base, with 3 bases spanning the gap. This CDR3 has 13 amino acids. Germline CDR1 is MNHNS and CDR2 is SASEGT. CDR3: CASSDRNTGELFF. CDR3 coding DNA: TGTGCCAGCAGTGACAGGAACACCGGGGAGCTGTTTTTT.

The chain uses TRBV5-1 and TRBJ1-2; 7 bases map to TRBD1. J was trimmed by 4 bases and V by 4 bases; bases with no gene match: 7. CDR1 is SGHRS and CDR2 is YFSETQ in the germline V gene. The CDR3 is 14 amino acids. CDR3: CASSLIQGGYGYTF. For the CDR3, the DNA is TGCGCCAGCAGCCTCATCCAGGGGGGCTATGGCTACACCTTC.